This TCR beta chain derives from a study of cytomegalovirus exposure and HLA in healthy donors. The germline V gene has CDR1 SNHLY and CDR2 FYNNEI. V dropped 3 bases and J dropped 2; count of bases not matched to a gene: 1. The CDR3 contains 14 residues. This clone has more than one count but fewer than ten. The antigen remains undetermined. Study conclusions and caveats: The Asian-associated ancestry cluster reportedly had fewer N-insertions than the roughly 670-donor mean in a later analysis. Later on, a genetic analysis was performed. It linked a missense variant in DCLRE1C with V- and J-gene trimming of TCR beta. In vitro, three CMV-associated chains proved specific for CMV antigens. Previously analyzed data showed that most TCR beta V segments were productive at a frequency of about 87% or about 30%.

PCR primers comprised 60 Vbeta and 13 Jbeta primers. TCRdb keeps only in-frame clones here, not all; method: immunoSEQ multiplex PCR. This sample has about 190,000 clones; around 80% occur once, and the top ten carry 6.3%. The source of this sequence is a man in his forties in good health and CMV-seropositive. The chain uses TRBV2 and TRBJ2-5; 9 bases align to TRBD2. What was sequenced was PBMCs. CDR3: CASSETSGQETQYF. Here the CDR3 DNA reads TGTGCCAGCAGTGAGACTAGCGGTCAAGAGACCCAGTACTTC.